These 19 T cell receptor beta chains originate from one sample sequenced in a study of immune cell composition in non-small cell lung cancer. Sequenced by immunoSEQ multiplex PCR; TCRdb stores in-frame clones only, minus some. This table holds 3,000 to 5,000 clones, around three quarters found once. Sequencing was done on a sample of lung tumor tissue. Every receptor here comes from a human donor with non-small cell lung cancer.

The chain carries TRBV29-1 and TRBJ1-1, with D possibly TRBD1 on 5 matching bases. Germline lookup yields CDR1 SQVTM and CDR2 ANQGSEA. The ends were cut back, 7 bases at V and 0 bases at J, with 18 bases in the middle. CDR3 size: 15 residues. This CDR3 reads CSARGSLLVNTEAFF. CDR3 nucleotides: TGCAGCGCCCGGGGCTCCCTATTAGTGAACACTGAAGCTTTCTTT.

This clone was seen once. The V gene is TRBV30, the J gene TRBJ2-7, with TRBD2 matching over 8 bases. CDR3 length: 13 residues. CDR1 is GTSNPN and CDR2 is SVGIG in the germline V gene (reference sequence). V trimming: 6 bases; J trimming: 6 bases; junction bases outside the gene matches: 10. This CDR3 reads CACRKTSAGEQYF. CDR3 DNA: TGTGCCTGCAGAAAGACTAGCGCAGGCGAGCAGTACTTC.

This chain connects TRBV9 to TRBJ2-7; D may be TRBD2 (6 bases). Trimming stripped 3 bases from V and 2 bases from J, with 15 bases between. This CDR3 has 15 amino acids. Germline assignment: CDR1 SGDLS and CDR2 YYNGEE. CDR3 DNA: TGTGCCAGCAGCGCCGGAGGGAGCACCACCTACGAGCAGTACTTC. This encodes CASSAGGSTTYEQYF. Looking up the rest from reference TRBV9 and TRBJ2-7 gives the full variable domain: DSGVTQTPKHLITATGQRVTLRCSPRSGDLSVYWYQQSLDQGLQFLIQYYNGEERAKGNILERFSAQQFPDLHSELNLSSLELGDSALYFCASSAGGSTTYEQYFGPGTRLTVT.

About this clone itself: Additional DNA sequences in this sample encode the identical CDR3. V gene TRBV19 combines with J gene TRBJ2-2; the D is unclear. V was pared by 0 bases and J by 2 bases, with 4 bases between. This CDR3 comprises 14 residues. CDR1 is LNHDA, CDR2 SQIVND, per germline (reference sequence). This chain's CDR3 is CASSIEYNTGELFF. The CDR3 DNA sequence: TGTGCCAGTAGTATAGAGTACAACACCGGGGAGCTGTTTTTT.

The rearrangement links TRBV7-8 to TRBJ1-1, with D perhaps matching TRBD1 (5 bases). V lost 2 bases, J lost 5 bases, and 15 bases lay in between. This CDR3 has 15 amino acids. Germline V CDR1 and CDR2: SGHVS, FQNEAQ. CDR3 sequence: CASSLRSGSGTEAFF. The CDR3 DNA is TGTGCCAGCAGCTTAAGGTCAGGGTCGGGAACTGAAGCTTTCTTT.

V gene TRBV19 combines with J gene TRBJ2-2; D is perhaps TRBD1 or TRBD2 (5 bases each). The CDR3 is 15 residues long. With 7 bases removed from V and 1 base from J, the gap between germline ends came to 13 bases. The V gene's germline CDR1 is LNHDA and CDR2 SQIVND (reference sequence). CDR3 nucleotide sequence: TGTGCCAGTACCCTTCTTGGGGGGAACACCGGGGAGCTGTTTTTT. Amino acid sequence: CASTLLGGNTGELFF. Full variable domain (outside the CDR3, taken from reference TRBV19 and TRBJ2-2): DGGITQSPKYLFRKEGQNVTLSCEQNLNHDAMYWYRQDPGQGLRLIYYSQIVNDFQKGDIAEGYSVSREKKESFPLTVTSAQKNPTAFYLCASTLLGGNTGELFFGEGSRLTVL.

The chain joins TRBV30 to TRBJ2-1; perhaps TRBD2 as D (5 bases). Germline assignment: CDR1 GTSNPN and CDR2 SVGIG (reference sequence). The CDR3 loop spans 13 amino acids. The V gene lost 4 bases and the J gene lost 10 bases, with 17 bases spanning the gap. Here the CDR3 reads CAWTTPPRREQFF. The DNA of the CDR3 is TGTGCCTGGACGACTCCCCCAAGGAGGGAGCAGTTCTTC.

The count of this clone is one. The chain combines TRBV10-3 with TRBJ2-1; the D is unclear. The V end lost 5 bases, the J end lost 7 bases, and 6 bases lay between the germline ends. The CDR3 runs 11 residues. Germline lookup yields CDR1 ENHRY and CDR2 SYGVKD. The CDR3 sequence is CAISRTNEQFF. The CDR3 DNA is TGTGCCATCAGTCGGACGAATGAGCAGTTCTTC.

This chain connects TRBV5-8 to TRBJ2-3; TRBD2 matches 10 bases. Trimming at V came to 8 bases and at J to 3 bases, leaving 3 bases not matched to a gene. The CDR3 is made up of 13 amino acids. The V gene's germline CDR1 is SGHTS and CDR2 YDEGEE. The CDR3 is CASRTSGTDTQYF. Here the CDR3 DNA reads TGTGCCAGTAGGACTAGCGGAACAGATACGCAGTATTTT.

The CDR3 DNA follows: TGTGCCAGCAGCTTAAGGGGCGGGGGGACCCTTAGCACAGATACGCAGTATTTT. Translating gives CASSLRGGGTLSTDTQYF. The V call is TRBV7-2, the J call TRBJ2-3; 8 bases map to TRBD2. The CDR3 is made up of 18 amino acids. Trimming took 2 bases from V and 0 from J; bases not matched to a gene: 10. The germline gives CDR1 SGHTA, CDR2 FQGNSA.

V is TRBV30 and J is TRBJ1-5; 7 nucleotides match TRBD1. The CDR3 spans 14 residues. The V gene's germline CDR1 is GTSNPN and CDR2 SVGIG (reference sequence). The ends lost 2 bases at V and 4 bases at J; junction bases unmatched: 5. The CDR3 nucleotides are TGTGCCTGGAGTAGGGCAGGGGGGAATCAGCCCCAGCATTTT. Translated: CAWSRAGGNQPQHF.

The CDR3 bases are TGTGCCAGCAGCTTAGGAAGGATGGGACTGATTACCTACGAGCAGTACTTC. Its translation: CASSLGRMGLITYEQYF. The V gene is TRBV7-9, the J gene TRBJ2-7; the D gene is possibly TRBD2 (6 bases). V dropped 1 base and J dropped 2 bases, with 18 bases sitting between them. Per germline, CDR1 SEHNR and CDR2 FQNEAQ (reference sequence). The CDR3 has 17 amino acids.

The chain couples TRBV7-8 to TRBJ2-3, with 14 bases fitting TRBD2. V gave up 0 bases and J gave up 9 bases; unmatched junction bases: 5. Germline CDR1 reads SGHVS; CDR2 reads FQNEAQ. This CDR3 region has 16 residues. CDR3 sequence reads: CASSLATSGGAGTQYF. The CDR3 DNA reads TGTGCCAGCAGCTTAGCGACTAGCGGGGGGGCGGGGACGCAGTATTTT.

The CDR3 reads CASSLGRAGTGYGYTF. CDR3 DNA: TGTGCCAGCAGCTTAGGACGTGCCGGGACCGGCTATGGCTACACCTTC. This sequence joins TRBV7-2 and TRBJ1-2, with D possibly being TRBD1 (5 bases). V was cut by 1 base and J by 4 bases, with 16 bases left in between. Germline V CDR1 and CDR2: SGHTA, FQGNSA. The CDR3 is 16 residues long.

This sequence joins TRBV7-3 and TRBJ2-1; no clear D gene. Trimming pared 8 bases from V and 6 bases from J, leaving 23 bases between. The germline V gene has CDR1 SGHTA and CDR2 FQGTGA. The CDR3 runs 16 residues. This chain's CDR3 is CASALGTFRAGNEQFF. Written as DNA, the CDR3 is TGTGCCAGCGCCCTGGGCACCTTTAGGGCAGGCAATGAGCAGTTCTTC.

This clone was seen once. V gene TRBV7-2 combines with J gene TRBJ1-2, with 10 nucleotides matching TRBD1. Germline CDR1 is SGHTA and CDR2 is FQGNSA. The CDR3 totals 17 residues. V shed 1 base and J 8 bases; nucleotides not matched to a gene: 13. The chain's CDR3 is CASSLETGGRGTLGYTF. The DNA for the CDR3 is TGTGCCAGCAGCTTAGAGACAGGGGGCCGGGGGACGTTAGGCTACACCTTC.

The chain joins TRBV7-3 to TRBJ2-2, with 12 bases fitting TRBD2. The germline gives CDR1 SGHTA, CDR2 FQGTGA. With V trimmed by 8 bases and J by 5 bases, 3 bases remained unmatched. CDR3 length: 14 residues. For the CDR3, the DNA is TGTGCCAGCCGGCTAGCGGGGGGGACCGGGGAGCTGTTTTTT. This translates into CASRLAGGTGELFF.

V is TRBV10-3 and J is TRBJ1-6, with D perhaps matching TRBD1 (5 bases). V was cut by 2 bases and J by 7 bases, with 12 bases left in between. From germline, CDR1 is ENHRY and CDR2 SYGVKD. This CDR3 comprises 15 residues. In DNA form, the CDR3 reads TGTGCCATCAGTGAGGGGTCAGGGCTGAATTCACCCCTCCACTTT. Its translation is CAISEGSGLNSPLHF.

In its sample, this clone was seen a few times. The CDR3 DNA is TGCGCCAGCAGCTTGGAAAGCCCAGGGAATGAGCAGTTCTTC. Its protein is CASSLESPGNEQFF. This sequence joins TRBV5-1 and TRBJ2-1; D perhaps matches TRBD1 (5 bases). The CDR3 totals 14 residues. Deletions cut 0 bases from V and 7 bases from J, with 11 bases between. Looked up from germline, CDR1 is SGHRS and CDR2 is YFSETQ.